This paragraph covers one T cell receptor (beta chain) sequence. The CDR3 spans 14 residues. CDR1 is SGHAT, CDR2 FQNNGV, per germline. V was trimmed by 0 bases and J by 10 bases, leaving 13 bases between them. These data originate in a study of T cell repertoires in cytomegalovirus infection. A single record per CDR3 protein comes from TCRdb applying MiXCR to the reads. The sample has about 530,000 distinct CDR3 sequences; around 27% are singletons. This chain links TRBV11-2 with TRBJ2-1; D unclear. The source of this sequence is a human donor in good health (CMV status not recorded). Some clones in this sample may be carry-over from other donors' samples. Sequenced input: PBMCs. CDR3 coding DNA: TGTGCCAGCAGCTTAGATTGGCATCTTGGGGAGCAGTTCTTC. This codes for CASSLDWHLGEQFF.